This T cell receptor (beta chain) was sequenced during a study of blood T cell repertoires in COVID-19. In the study overall: COVID-19 samples from acute and convalescent phases originated in the United States, Italy and Spain. T cells, B-cell-depleted T cells, or PBMCs provided the cDNA or gDNA that served as material.

In the source study's methods: Estimation of nucleated cell counts relied on the amplification of reference gene primers. The assay was immunoSEQ multiplex PCR, and TCRdb's table has in-frame clones only and misses some. Clonal size and the V and J genes are those of that table, whereas D and trimming came from the DNA. The sample includes roughly 230,000 clones, roughly four fifths of them seen just once. This CDR3 region has 14 residues. Trimming at V came to 6 bases and at J to 8 bases, leaving 8 bases not matched to a gene. CDR1 is MNHEY, CDR2 SMNVEV, per germline (reference sequence). Sequenced sample: peripheral blood. The sequence derives from a man over 45 with active or convalescent COVID-19. The rearrangement links TRBV27 to TRBJ2-3; 10 bases are a match to TRBD1. The CDR3 DNA sequence: TGTGCCAGCAGAGGGACAGGGGATCTAGGTACGCAGTATTTT. Amino acid sequence: CASRGTGDLGTQYF.